This T cell receptor (beta chain) emerged from a study of cytomegalovirus exposure and HLA in healthy donors. Study information: A data release that came early held about 89 million unique TCRs from HLA-typed donors. Study outcomes and limitations: Most of the CMV-associated TCR beta chains (in a later analysis) appeared to be HLA-restricted. When analyzed later, a missense DCLRE1C variant was found to be linked to TCR beta V- and J-gene trimming. Compared with the roughly 700-donor mean, an Asian-associated ancestry cluster reportedly had fewer N-insertions, according to a later analysis.

The primer mix had 60 Vbeta and 13 Jbeta primers. The repertoire was sequenced with immunoSEQ multiplex PCR; TCRdb's copy has only in-frame clones and lacks some. The data show some 140,000 clones, with around 75% seen just once and about 2.9% held by the top ten. Germline V gene data show CDR1 as MNHNY and CDR2 as SVGAGI (reference sequence). V gave up 2 bases and J gave up 10 bases, with 8 bases separating them. The CDR3 covers 11 residues. On this clone: Its antigen remains unidentified.

The rearrangement joins TRBV6-6 to TRBJ2-5; D remains ambiguous. Sequencing input: PBMCs. This clonotype was sampled from a middle-aged man in good health and CMV-seronegative. The CDR3 loop reads CASSYLADQYF. CDR3 nucleotides: TGTGCCAGCAGTTACCTGGCGGACCAGTACTTC.